These 3 T cell receptor beta chains were sequenced from one sample in a study of blood T cells in healthy people across ages (dated by TCRdb to the mid-2010s). Libraries came from 5' RACE. Sequencing was performed on an Illumina HiSeq 2500. A second PCR of about 6 to 12 cycles was run with a J-beta primer mix and a sample-barcoded 5' primer. TCRdb trimmed the raw reads at Q25, called clones with MiXCR and kept productive beta chains. Each entry is one CDR3 protein sequence, shown with its most common DNA and genes. Here the sample has approximately 800,000 distinct CDR3 sequences; 55% to 70% occur a single time. The top ten clonotypes cover about 20% of the sample. Sequencing input: blood. Receptor source: a man aged 30 to 39 in good health.

This clonotype was detected a few times. V and J are TRBV6-5 and TRBJ2-4, with D tentatively TRBD1 (6 bases). The J call could be wrong; TRBJ2-7 is a better fit for the DNA end. The CDR3 consists of 15 residues. Germline V gene lookup returns CDR1 MNHEY and CDR2 SVGAGI. Here the CDR3 reads CASSPTGPPPYEQYF. CDR3 DNA: TGTGCCAGCAGTCCGACAGGTCCGCCCCCCTACGAGCAGTACTTC.

This sequence joins TRBV6-1 and TRBJ2-6; 10 bases are a match to TRBD2. Trimming took 1 base from V and 0 from J; bases not matched to a gene: 3. CDR1 and CDR2 from the germline V gene are MNHNS and SASEGT. This CDR3 comprises 18 residues. The CDR3, as DNA: TGTGCCAGCAGTGAAGTAGCGGGGGGAAGCTCTGGGGCCAACGTCCTGACTTTC. This translates into CASSEVAGGSSGANVLTF.

This clonotype showed up just a few times. The CDR3 nucleotides read TGCAGCGTTGAAGATAAAGGTATAAGCAACGAGCAGTACTTC. As protein: CSVEDKGISNEQYF. The V gene is TRBV29-1, the J gene TRBJ2-7; D call uncertain. The CDR3 covers 14 residues. CDR1 and CDR2 (germline): SQVTM, ANQGSEA. Trimming removed 0 bases from V and 5 bases from J, with 14 bases in between.